This T cell receptor (beta chain) was obtained from a study of cytomegalovirus exposure and HLA in healthy donors. The CDR3 totals 19 residues. The ends were cut back, 2 bases at V and 4 bases at J, with 26 bases in the middle. Germline V CDR1 and CDR2: MNHEY, SMNVEV (reference sequence). The study ran its PCR with 60 Vbeta and 13 Jbeta primers. The assay was immunoSEQ multiplex PCR, and TCRdb's table has in-frame clones only and misses some. The sample has 130,000 or so clones, approximately 77% seen once. Study results and limitations: Previous analysis showed most TCR beta V segments were productive about 87% or about 30% of the time.

For this clone: Its antigen is not identified.

This chain uses TRBV27 with TRBJ1-1; D may be TRBD1 (5 bases). Sequences were obtained from PBMCs. The clonotype was recovered from a woman aged 40 to 50 in good health and CMV-seronegative. The CDR3 DNA follows: TGTGCCAGCAGTTTAAGGACCGGGGGTACTTTTAACCGAGGCACTGAAGCTTTCTTT. Translation: CASSLRTGGTFNRGTEAFF.